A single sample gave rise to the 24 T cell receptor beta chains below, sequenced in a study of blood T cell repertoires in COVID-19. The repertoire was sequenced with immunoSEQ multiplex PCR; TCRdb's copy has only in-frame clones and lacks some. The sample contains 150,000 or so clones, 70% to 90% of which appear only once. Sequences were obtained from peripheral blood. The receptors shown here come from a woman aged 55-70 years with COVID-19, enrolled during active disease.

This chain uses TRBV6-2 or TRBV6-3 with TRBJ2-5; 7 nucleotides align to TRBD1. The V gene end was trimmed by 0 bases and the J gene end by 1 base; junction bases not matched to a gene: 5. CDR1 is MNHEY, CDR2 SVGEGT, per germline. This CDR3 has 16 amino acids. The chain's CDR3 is CASSYSRQGLQETQYF. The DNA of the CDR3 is TGTGCCAGCAGTTACTCCCGACAGGGCCTCCAAGAGACCCAGTACTTC.

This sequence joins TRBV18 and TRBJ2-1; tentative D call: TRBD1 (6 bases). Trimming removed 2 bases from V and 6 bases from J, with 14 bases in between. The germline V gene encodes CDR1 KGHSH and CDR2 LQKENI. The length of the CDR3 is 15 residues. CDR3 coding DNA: TGTGCCAGCTCACCAGGGTCAGGGGCAGCCAATGAGCAGTTCTTC. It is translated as CASSPGSGAANEQFF.

CDR3 sequence: CSVVLSAGNTEAFF. The CDR3 DNA reads TGCAGCGTTGTCTTATCGGCAGGGAACACTGAAGCTTTCTTT. The chain recombines TRBV29-1 with TRBJ1-1; D is uncertain. Trimming pared 4 bases from V and 1 base from J, leaving 13 bases between. The CDR3 covers 14 residues. CDR1 is SQVTM and CDR2 is ANQGSEA in the germline V gene.

CDR3 in DNA: TGTGCCAGCCCCGGACAGGGGTCTTACGAGCAGTACTTC. Amino acids: CASPGQGSYEQYF. This chain uses TRBV6-5 with TRBJ2-7; 9 bases line up with TRBD1. Germline-derived CDR1 and CDR2 are MNHEY and SVGAGI. The CDR3 runs 13 residues. The trim removed 8 bases at V and 4 bases at J, leaving 6 bases unmatched.

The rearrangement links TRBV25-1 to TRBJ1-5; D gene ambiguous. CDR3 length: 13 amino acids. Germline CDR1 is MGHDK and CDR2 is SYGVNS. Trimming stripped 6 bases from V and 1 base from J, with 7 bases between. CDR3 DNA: TGTGCCAGCAGCTCGGTAAGCAATCAGCCCCAGCATTTT. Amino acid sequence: CASSSVSNQPQHF. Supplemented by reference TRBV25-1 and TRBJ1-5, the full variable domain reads EADIYQTPRYLVIGTGKKITLECSQTMGHDKMYWYQQDPGMELHLIHYSYGVNSTEKGDLSSESTVSRIRTEHFPLTLESARPSHTSQYLCASSSVSNQPQHFGDGTRLSIL.

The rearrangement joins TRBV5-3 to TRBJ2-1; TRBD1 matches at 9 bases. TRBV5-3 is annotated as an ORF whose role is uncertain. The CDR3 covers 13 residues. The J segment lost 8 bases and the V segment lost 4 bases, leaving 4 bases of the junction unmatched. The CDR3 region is CARSPDRGYEQFF. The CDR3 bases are TGTGCCAGAAGCCCGGACAGGGGATATGAGCAGTTCTTC.

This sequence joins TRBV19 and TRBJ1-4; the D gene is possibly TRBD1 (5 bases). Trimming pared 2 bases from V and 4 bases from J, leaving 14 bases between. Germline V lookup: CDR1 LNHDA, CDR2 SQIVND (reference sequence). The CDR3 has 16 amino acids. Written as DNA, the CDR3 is TGTGCCAGTAGTATAATCTATGGGCAGGGTAATGAAAAACTGTTTTTT. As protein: CASSIIYGQGNEKLFF.

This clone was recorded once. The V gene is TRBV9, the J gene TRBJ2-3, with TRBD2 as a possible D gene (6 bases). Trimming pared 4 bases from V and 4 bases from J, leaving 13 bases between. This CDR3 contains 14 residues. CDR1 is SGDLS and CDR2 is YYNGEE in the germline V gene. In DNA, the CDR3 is TGTGCCAGCAGCCTATGGGACTTCGCAGATACGCAGTATTTT. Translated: CASSLWDFADTQYF.

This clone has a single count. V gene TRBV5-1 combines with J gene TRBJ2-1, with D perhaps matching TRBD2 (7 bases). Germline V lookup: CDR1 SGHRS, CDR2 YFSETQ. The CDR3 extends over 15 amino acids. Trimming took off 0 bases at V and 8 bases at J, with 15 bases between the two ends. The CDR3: CASSLGEGGKDEQFF. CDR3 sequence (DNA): TGCGCCAGCAGCTTGGGGGAGGGGGGCAAAGATGAGCAGTTCTTC.

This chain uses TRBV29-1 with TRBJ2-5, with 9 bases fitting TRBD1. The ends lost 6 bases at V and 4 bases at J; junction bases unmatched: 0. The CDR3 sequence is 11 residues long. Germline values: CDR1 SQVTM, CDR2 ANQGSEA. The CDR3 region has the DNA TGCAGCGTGACAGGGGGAGAGACCCAGTACTTC. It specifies CSVTGGETQYF.

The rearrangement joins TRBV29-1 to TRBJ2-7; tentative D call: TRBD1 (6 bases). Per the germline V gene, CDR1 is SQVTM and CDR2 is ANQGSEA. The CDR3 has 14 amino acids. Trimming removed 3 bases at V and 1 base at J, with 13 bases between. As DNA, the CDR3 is TGCAGCGTTGAGAAACAGGGACCTTCCTACGAGCAGTACTTC. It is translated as CSVEKQGPSYEQYF.

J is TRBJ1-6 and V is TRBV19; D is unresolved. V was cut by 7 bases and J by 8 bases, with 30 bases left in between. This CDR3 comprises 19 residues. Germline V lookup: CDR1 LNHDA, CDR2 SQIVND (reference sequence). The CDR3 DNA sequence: TGTGCCAGTACCGGCGGAGCGACCGATACACTTTTGGCTTATTCACCCCTCCACTTT. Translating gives CASTGGATDTLLAYSPLHF.

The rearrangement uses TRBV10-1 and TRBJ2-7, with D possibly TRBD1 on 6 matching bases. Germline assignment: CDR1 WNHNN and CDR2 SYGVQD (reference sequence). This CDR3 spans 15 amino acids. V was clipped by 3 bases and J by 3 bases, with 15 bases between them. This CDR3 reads CASSDRPGQNYEQYF. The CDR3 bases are TGCGCCAGCAGTGACCGTCCTGGACAGAACTACGAGCAGTACTTC.

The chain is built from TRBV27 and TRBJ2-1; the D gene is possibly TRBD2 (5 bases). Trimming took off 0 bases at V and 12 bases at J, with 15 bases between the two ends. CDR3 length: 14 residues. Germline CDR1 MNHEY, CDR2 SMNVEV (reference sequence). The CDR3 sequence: CASSLSWTFSGQFF. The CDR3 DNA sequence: TGTGCCAGCAGTTTATCTTGGACTTTCAGTGGGCAGTTCTTC.

CDR3 in DNA: TGTGCCAGCAGCCGGGGGGATCAAGAGACCCAGTACTTC. Protein product: CASSRGDQETQYF. The chain employs TRBV3-1 (or the pseudogene TRBV3-2) and TRBJ2-5; maybe TRBD2 (6 bases). Trimming took 4 bases from V and 2 from J, leaving 8 bases between them. CDR1 LGHDT and CDR2 YNNKEL come from the germline V gene (reference sequence). This CDR3 region has 13 residues.

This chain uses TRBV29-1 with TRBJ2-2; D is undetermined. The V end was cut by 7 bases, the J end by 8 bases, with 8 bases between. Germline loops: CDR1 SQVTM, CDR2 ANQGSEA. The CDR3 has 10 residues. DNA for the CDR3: TGCAGCGCCCGGGTAGGGGAGCTGTTTTTT. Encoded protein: CSARVGELFF.

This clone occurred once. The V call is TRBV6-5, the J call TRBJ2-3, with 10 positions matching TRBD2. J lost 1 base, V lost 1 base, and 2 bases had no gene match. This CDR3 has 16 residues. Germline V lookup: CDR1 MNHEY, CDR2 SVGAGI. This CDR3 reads CASSYLAGGRTDTQYF. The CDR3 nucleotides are TGTGCCAGCAGTTACTTAGCGGGGGGCCGCACAGATACGCAGTATTTT.

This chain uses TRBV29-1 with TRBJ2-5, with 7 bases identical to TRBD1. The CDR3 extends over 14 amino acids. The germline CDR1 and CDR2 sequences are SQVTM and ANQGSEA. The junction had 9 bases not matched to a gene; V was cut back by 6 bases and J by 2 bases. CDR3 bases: TGCAGCGTACTTTTCCGGGACAGACAAGAGACCCAGTACTTC. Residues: CSVLFRDRQETQYF.

CDR3 sequence reads: CAISDSYNQPQHF. CDR3 nucleotides: TGTGCCATCAGTGACAGTTACAATCAGCCCCAGCATTTT. This chain joins TRBV10-3 and TRBJ1-5; D uncertain. The CDR3 is 13 residues long. V was cut by 3 bases and J by 3 bases, with 6 bases left in between. The germline V gene has CDR1 ENHRY and CDR2 SYGVKD.

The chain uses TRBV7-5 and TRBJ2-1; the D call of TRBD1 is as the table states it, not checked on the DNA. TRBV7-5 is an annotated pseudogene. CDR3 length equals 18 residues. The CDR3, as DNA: TGTGCCAGAAGCTTAGAACAGGGAGCTTTTAGACGCTACAATGAGCAGTTCTTC. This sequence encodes CARSLEQGAFRRYNEQFF.

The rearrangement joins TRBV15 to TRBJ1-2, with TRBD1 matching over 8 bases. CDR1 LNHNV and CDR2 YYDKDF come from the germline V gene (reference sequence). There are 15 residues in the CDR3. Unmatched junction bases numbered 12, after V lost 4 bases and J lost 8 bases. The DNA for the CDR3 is TGTGCCACCAGCAAGAGACAGGGGACGCTTGAGGGCTACACCTTC. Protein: CATSKRQGTLEGYTF. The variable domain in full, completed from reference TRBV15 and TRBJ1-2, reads DAMVIQNPRYQVTQFGKPVTLSCSQTLNHNVMYWYQQKSSQAPKLLFHYYDKDFNNEADTPDNFQSRRPNTSFCFLDIRSPGLGDTAMYLCATSKRQGTLEGYTFGSGTRLTVV.

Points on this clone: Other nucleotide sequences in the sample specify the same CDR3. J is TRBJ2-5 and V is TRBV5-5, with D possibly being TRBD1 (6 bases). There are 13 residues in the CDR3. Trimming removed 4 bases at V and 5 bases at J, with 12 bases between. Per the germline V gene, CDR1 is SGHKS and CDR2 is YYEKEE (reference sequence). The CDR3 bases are TGTGCCAGCAGCCCGGACAGAGGGGAGACCCAGTACTTC. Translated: CASSPDRGETQYF.

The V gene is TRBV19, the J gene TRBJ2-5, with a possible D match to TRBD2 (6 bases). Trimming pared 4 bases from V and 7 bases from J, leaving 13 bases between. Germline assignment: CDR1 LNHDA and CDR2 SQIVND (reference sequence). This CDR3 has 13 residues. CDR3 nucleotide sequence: TGTGCCAGTAGTACCCAGGGAGGTGGGACCCAGTACTTC. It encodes CASSTQGGGTQYF.

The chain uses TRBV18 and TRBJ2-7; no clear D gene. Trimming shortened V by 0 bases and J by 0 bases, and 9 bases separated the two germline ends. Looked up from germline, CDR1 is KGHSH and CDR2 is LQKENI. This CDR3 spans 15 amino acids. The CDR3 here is CASSPPDGVSYEQYF. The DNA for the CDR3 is TGTGCCAGCTCACCACCAGACGGAGTCTCCTACGAGCAGTACTTC.